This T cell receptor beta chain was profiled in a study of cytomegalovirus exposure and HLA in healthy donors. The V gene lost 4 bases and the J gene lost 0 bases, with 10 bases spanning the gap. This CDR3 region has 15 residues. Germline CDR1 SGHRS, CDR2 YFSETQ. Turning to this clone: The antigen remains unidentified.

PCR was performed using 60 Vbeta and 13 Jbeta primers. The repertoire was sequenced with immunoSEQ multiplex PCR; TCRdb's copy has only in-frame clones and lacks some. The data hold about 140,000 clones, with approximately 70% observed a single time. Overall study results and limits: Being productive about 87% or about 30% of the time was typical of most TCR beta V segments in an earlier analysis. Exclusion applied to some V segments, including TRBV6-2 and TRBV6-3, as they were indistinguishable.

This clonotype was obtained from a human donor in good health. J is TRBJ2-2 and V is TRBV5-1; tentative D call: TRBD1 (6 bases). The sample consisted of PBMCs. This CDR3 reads CASSRDRTNTGELFF. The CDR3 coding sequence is TGCGCCAGCAGCCGAGACAGGACGAACACCGGGGAGCTGTTTTTT.